This paragraph reports one TCR beta chain. This record belongs to a study of cytomegalovirus exposure and HLA in healthy donors. The CDR3 totals 14 residues. Germline values: CDR1 SGHRS, CDR2 YFSETQ. V lost 7 bases and J 2 bases, leaving 14 bases between the germline ends. 13 Jbeta primers and 60 Vbeta primers were used for the PCR. The table came from immunoSEQ multiplex PCR; TCRdb's copy has only in-frame clones and leaves some out. The top ten clones hold around 0.91% of a sample with about 160,000 clones, 82% of them seen once. Sequencing was performed on PBMCs. This receptor was identified in a girl aged 2 to 10 in good health and CMV-seropositive. This chain links TRBV5-1 with TRBJ2-3; possible D gene TRBD2, 6 bases. CDR3 coding DNA: TGCGCCAGCGGTCGGGCGGGGCCCACAGATACGCAGTATTTT. This codes for CASGRAGPTDTQYF.